Each of the 26 T cell receptor beta chains below was sequenced from the same sample in a study of T cell responses to AZD1222 COVID-19 vaccine. TCRdb's table, derived via immunoSEQ multiplex PCR, lists solely in-frame clones and lacks some. Seen here are approximately 150,000 clones, about 90% observed once, and the top ten hold 5%. The specimen comprised peripheral blood, sampled on day 0 of AZD1222 vaccination. The receptor set was obtained from an adult in good health.

The chain is built from TRBV15 and TRBJ2-7, with 7 bases fitting TRBD2. From germline, CDR1 is LNHNV and CDR2 YYDKDF (reference sequence). Trimming at V came to 0 bases and at J to 6 bases, leaving 5 bases not matched to a gene. The CDR3 is made up of 14 amino acids. The CDR3 nucleotides are TGTGCCACCAGCAGAGAGAGGACTAGGAGCGAGCAGTACTTC. Protein: CATSRERTRSEQYF. The full variable domain, in which reference TRBV15 and TRBJ2-7 provide the parts outside the CDR3, is DAMVIQNPRYQVTQFGKPVTLSCSQTLNHNVMYWYQQKSSQAPKLLFHYYDKDFNNEADTPDNFQSRRPNTSFCFLDIRSPGLGDTAMYLCATSRERTRSEQYFGPGTRLTVT.

The rearrangement links TRBV7-9 to TRBJ2-2; 8 positions agree with TRBD1. Per the germline V gene, CDR1 is SEHNR and CDR2 is FQNEAQ (reference sequence). This CDR3 region has 15 residues. The V and J ends lost 6 bases and 4 bases, in that order; junction bases with no gene match: 7. As DNA, the CDR3 is TGTGCCAGCAGTTACCAGGACAGGGCCACCGGGGAGCTGTTTTTT. Translating gives CASSYQDRATGELFF.

V usage is TRBV28 and J usage is TRBJ2-4, with a possible D match to TRBD1 (6 bases). Deletions cut 2 bases from V and 1 base from J, with 9 bases between. The CDR3 is made up of 15 amino acids. Germline CDR1 MDHEN, CDR2 SYDVKM. The CDR3 DNA follows: TGTGCCAGCAGTTTAACCGGACAGGCCAAAAACATTCAGTACTTC. Amino acid sequence: CASSLTGQAKNIQYF. Complete variable domain (other parts from reference TRBV28 and TRBJ2-4): DVKVTQSSRYLVKRTGEKVFLECVQDMDHENMFWYRQDPGLGLRLIYFSYDVKMKEKGDIPEGYSVSREKKERFSLILESASTNQTSMYLCASSLTGQAKNIQYFGAGTRLSVL.

The V call is TRBV27, the J call TRBJ2-2; perhaps TRBD2 as D (6 bases). Germline CDR1 and CDR2: MNHEY and SMNVEV (reference sequence). This CDR3 spans 14 amino acids. Trimming pared 8 bases from V and 4 bases from J, leaving 14 bases between. The CDR3 reads CASRGGVGTGELFF. CDR3 bases: TGTGCCAGCCGAGGAGGGGTAGGCACCGGGGAGCTGTTTTTT.

The chain has TRBV4-1 and TRBJ2-7; D assignment may be TRBD1 or TRBD2 (6 bases each). Trimming shortened V by 0 bases and J by 6 bases, and 18 bases separated the two germline ends. From germline, CDR1 is MGHRA and CDR2 YSYEKL. This CDR3 contains 16 residues. CDR3: CASSQEPRREGGEQYF. Written as DNA, the CDR3 is TGCGCCAGCAGCCAAGAACCGAGGCGGGAAGGGGGCGAGCAGTACTTC.

The chain links TRBV4-1 to TRBJ1-6; D unresolved. Germline CDR1 reads MGHRA; CDR2 reads YSYEKL. V was shortened by 2 bases and J by 0 bases, with 14 bases between the two germline ends. CDR3 length equals 18 residues. Here the CDR3 DNA reads TGCGCCAGCAGCCAATTTAGAGCAGTTAGCTCCTATAATTCACCCCTCCACTTT. Its protein product is CASSQFRAVSSYNSPLHF.

The chain links TRBV2 to TRBJ2-5; TRBD2 aligns across 8 bases. CDR1 SNHLY and CDR2 FYNNEI come from the germline V gene. The CDR3 length is 14 residues. The trim removed 4 bases at V and 5 bases at J, leaving 6 bases unmatched. CDR3 amino acids: CASSVLIAGETQYF. The CDR3 DNA reads TGTGCCAGCAGTGTATTAATAGCGGGGGAGACCCAGTACTTC.

The V and J genes are TRBV7-2 and TRBJ2-1, with 9 bases lining up with TRBD2. The CDR3 consists of 14 residues. Looked up from germline, CDR1 is SGHTA and CDR2 is FQGNSA. The junction had 6 bases not matched to a gene; V was cut back by 4 bases and J by 8 bases. CDR3 loop: CASSSGLAVYEQFF. The CDR3 DNA follows: TGTGCCAGCAGCTCGGGACTAGCTGTCTATGAGCAGTTCTTC.

V and J are TRBV19 and TRBJ2-1; no clear D. The CDR3 runs to 14 residues. The V gene's germline CDR1 is LNHDA and CDR2 SQIVND (reference sequence). The germline V and J ends were trimmed by 6 bases and 3 bases, with 12 bases remaining between them. CDR3 amino acids: CASSRDGFYNEQFF. The CDR3 DNA reads TGTGCCAGTAGCCGAGACGGATTCTACAATGAGCAGTTCTTC.

The chain links TRBV29-1 to TRBJ2-7; D ambiguous. V was clipped by 7 bases and J by 6 bases, with 25 bases between them. The CDR3 sequence is 15 residues long. Germline CDR1 and CDR2: SQVTM and ANQGSEA. The CDR3 is CSGGRGADPFREQYF. CDR3 sequence (DNA): TGCAGCGGGGGTCGAGGCGCGGATCCCTTCCGCGAGCAGTACTTC.

The V and J genes are TRBV4-3 and TRBJ1-6; D not certain. CDR1 and CDR2 (germline): LGHNA, YSLEER. The CDR3 contains 18 residues. V was shortened by 0 bases and J by 3 bases, with 15 bases between the two germline ends. The CDR3 loop reads CASSQDRESGYYNSPLHF. The CDR3, as DNA: TGCGCCAGCAGCCAAGATCGGGAGTCTGGGTACTATAATTCACCCCTCCACTTT.

Worth noting for this clone: A read error may produce the germline difference seen at one junction end. The rearrangement links TRBV28 to TRBJ2-1; D is unclear. CDR1 is MDHEN, CDR2 SYDVKM, per germline. The CDR3 sequence is 12 residues long. The CDR3 DNA reads as TGTGCCAGCAGTCCCTCGGAATCCCCAGACGTCTTC. It is translated as CASSPSESPDVF.

The V gene is TRBV5-4, the J gene TRBJ1-4; tentatively, D is TRBD1 (5 bases). Germline assignment: CDR1 SGHNT and CDR2 YYREEE (reference sequence). V lost 2 bases and J 5 bases, leaving 7 bases between the germline ends. The CDR3 totals 13 residues. CDR3 nucleotides: TGTGCCAGCAGCTTTGAGGGGAATGAAAAACTGTTTTTT. Protein product: CASSFEGNEKLFF.

The V call is TRBV15, the J call TRBJ1-2; 8 bases are a match to TRBD1. Germline lookup yields CDR1 LNHNV and CDR2 YYDKDF (reference sequence). The CDR3 has 18 amino acids. V trimming: 5 bases; J trimming: 2 bases; junction bases outside the gene matches: 16. As DNA, the CDR3 is TGTGCCACCAGCGGTGAACCCAGGGGGCAGAGTCGGAACTATGGCTACACCTTC. It codes for CATSGEPRGQSRNYGYTF. Together with reference TRBV15 and TRBJ1-2, the CDR3 gives the full variable domain: DAMVIQNPRYQVTQFGKPVTLSCSQTLNHNVMYWYQQKSSQAPKLLFHYYDKDFNNEADTPDNFQSRRPNTSFCFLDIRSPGLGDTAMYLCATSGEPRGQSRNYGYTFGSGTRLTVV.

The chain's CDR3 is CASSFMTTYEQYF. The CDR3 DNA sequence: TGTGCCAGCAGTTTTATGACAACCTACGAGCAGTACTTC. This chain connects TRBV12-3 or TRBV12-4 to TRBJ2-7, with no clear D. The CDR3 is made up of 13 amino acids. V lost 3 bases, J lost 2 bases, and 8 bases lay in between.

The V call is TRBV21-1, the J call TRBJ2-1; whether TRBD2, the table's D call, matches the DNA was not checked. TRBV21-1 is a pseudogene segment. The CDR3 is made up of 18 amino acids. CDR3 residues: CASSKGIPAGSSYNEQFF. The CDR3 DNA follows: TGTGCCAGCAGCAAAGGGATTCCGGCGGGGAGCTCCTACAATGAGCAGTTCTTC.

This clone appeared once. CDR3 in DNA: TGTGCCAGCAGCCCCACTAGCGGGAGCTACAATGAGCAGTTCTTC. As protein: CASSPTSGSYNEQFF. The chain is built from TRBV6-2 or TRBV6-3 and TRBJ2-1; TRBD2 matches 11 bases. J lost 3 bases, V lost 6 bases, and 4 bases had no gene match. The CDR3 covers 15 residues. Germline CDR1 reads MNHEY; CDR2 reads SVGEGT.

The CDR3 loop reads CASSQLRTGIYEQYF. CDR3 bases: TGTGCCAGCAGCCAACTAAGAACGGGAATATACGAGCAGTACTTC. The chain has TRBV3-1 (or the pseudogene TRBV3-2) and TRBJ2-7, with D possibly being TRBD2 (5 bases). Trimming took off 2 bases at V and 4 bases at J, with 15 bases between the two ends. Germline lookup yields CDR1 LGHDT and CDR2 YNNKEL (reference sequence). The CDR3 is 15 residues long.

The chain employs TRBV6-5 and TRBJ2-2; tentative D call: TRBD1 (5 bases). CDR3 length: 14 residues. Trimming stripped 8 bases from V and 1 base from J, with 11 bases between. Germline CDR1 and CDR2: MNHEY and SVGAGI. As DNA, the CDR3 is TGTGCCAGCTCGCACGACAGGAACACCGGGGAGCTGTTTTTT. Translation gives CASSHDRNTGELFF.

This clone was observed a single time. V gene TRBV19 combines with J gene TRBJ1-1, with D possibly TRBD1 on 5 matching bases. There are 15 residues in the CDR3. V gave up 4 bases and J gave up 0 bases, with 12 bases separating them. CDR1 LNHDA and CDR2 SQIVND come from the germline V gene (reference sequence). The CDR3 DNA reads TGTGCCAGTAGTACCGGGACCCAAATGAACACTGAAGCTTTCTTT. It specifies CASSTGTQMNTEAFF.

This chain links TRBV5-1 with TRBJ2-7; D remains ambiguous. Germline CDR1 SGHRS, CDR2 YFSETQ. This CDR3 is built from 16 residues. Trimming cost V 1 base and J 5 bases, with 19 bases left between them. The CDR3: CASSLPRSGPLHEQYF. CDR3 DNA sequence: TGCGCCAGCAGCTTGCCGAGATCCGGGCCCCTCCACGAGCAGTACTTC. The whole variable domain, remainder taken from reference TRBV5-1 and TRBJ2-7, is KAGVTQTPRYLIKTRGQQVTLSCSPISGHRSVSWYQQTPGQGLQFLFEYFSETQRNKGNFPGRFSGRQFSNSRSEMNVSTLELGDSALYLCASSLPRSGPLHEQYFGPGTRLTVT.

The chain links TRBV7-8 to TRBJ2-2; D is unresolved. The germline gives CDR1 SGHVS, CDR2 FQNEAQ. There are 12 residues in the CDR3. Trimming left V 5 bases short and J 5 bases short, with 6 bases between. In DNA, the CDR3 is TGTGCCAGCAGCCTTTGGACCGGGGAGCTGTTTTTT. Translation gives CASSLWTGELFF.

The chain carries TRBV4-1 and TRBJ2-7; 7 bases are a match to TRBD1. V dropped 0 bases and J dropped 0; count of bases not matched to a gene: 8. The CDR3 is made up of 17 amino acids. Germline CDR1 and CDR2: MGHRA and YSYEKL. As DNA, the CDR3 is TGCGCCAGCAGCCAAGAGTTTCCGACAGGGTTCTCCTACGAGCAGTACTTC. It translates to CASSQEFPTGFSYEQYF.

The chain employs TRBV7-8 and TRBJ2-1; TRBD1 aligns across 7 bases. This CDR3 is 13 amino acids long. The germline CDR1 and CDR2 sequences are SGHVS and FQNEAQ. With V trimmed by 1 base and J by 9 bases, 3 bases remained unmatched. Here the CDR3 reads CASSLEGAGEQFF. CDR3 DNA sequence: TGTGCCAGCAGCTTAGAGGGGGCTGGTGAGCAGTTCTTC.

V and J are TRBV28 and TRBJ2-1, with D possibly being TRBD2 (5 bases). The CDR3 covers 17 residues. CDR1 MDHEN and CDR2 SYDVKM come from the germline V gene. V was shortened by 4 bases and J by 2 bases, with 18 bases between the two germline ends. Here the CDR3 reads CASSSPREGAPYNEQFF. The CDR3 DNA reads TGTGCCAGCAGTTCGCCACGAGAGGGAGCCCCCTACAATGAGCAGTTCTTC.

The CDR3 here is CASSQGASGSYEQYF. CDR3 in DNA: TGTGCCAGCAGTCAGGGGGCTAGCGGTTCCTACGAGCAGTACTTC. The chain is built from TRBV7-3 and TRBJ2-7; a possible D gene is TRBD1 (8 bases). V lost 6 bases to trimming and J lost 1 base, with 16 bases between them. CDR3 length equals 15 residues. Germline CDR1 reads SGHTA; CDR2 reads FQGTGA.